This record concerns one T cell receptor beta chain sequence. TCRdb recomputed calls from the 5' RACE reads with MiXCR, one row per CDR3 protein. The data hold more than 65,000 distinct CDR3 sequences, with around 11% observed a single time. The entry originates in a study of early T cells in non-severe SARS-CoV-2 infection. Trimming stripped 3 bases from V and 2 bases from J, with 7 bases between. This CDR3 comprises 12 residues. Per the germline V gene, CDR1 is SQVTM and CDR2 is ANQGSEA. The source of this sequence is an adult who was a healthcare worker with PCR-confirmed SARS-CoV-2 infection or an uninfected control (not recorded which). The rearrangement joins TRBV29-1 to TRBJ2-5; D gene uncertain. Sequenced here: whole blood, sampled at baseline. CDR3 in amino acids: CSVDVSQETQYF. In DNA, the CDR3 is TGCAGCGTTGATGTCAGTCAAGAGACCCAGTACTTC.